What follows are 6 T cell receptor beta chains derived from one specimen sequenced in a study of T cells in women clearing cervical HPV infection. Here immunoSEQ multiplex PCR was the method, and the copy in TCRdb shows in-frame clones only, minus some. The sample totals about 36,000 clones; its top ten clones hold less than 4%. Sequencing was performed on blood buffy coat. These TCRs come from a woman between 18 and 70 years old with a cervical HPV16 infection that either progressed to CIN3+ or cleared (not recorded which).

A word on this clone: From the germline J gene comes the end of the CDR3, since the read stops 3 residues before it. The chain combines TRBV7-6 with TRBJ1-6; D remains ambiguous. Germline loops: CDR1 SGHVS, CDR2 FNYEAQ. The CDR3 consists of 15 residues. V was shortened by 1 base and J by 6 bases, with 10 bases between the two germline ends. CDR3 amino acids: CASSLESSGNSPLHF. The DNA read from the CDR3 is TGTGCCAGCAGCTTAGAATCCTCGGGTAATTCACCC.

Of note for this clone: The CDR3 is cut off 3 residues early in the read; its end comes from the germline J gene. The chain links TRBV19 to TRBJ1-2; weak D call: TRBD1 (5 bases). CDR1 is LNHDA and CDR2 is SQIVND in the germline V gene (reference sequence). The CDR3 extends over 12 amino acids. V lost 4 bases to trimming and J lost 6 bases, with 9 bases between them. The CDR3 loop is CASSTSGNGYTF. The DNA read from the CDR3 is TGTGCCAGTAGTACCTCAGGGAATGGC.

With respect to this clone: At one boundary the junction diverges from the germline segment, which might be a read error. The sequence runs out 3 residues before the end of the CDR3; the remainder is reconstructed from the germline J gene. The J gene is TRBJ1-2, the V gene TRBV4-2, with a tentative D call TRBD1 (5 bases). The CDR3 consists of 17 residues. Germline V lookup: CDR1 LGHNA, CDR2 YNFKEQ. The sequenced CDR3 bases are TGCGCCAGCAGCCAAACCCCTCGGCGGGGGATTGGTTATGGC. Translating gives CASSQTPRRGIGYG. The full CDR3 protein reads CASSQTPRRGIGYGYTF.

A remark on this clone: Read coverage stops 3 residues before the CDR3 terminus; the germline J gene supplies the remainder. This chain links TRBV2 with TRBJ2-5; 7 bases are shared with TRBD1. Germline values: CDR1 SNHLY, CDR2 FYNNEI. CDR3 length equals 15 residues. V lost 8 bases to trimming and J lost 3 bases; unmatched junction nucleotides: 12. Here the CDR3 reads CASRAWDSFKETQYF. The CDR3 bases that were read are TGTGCCAGCCGGGCATGGGACAGCTTTAAAGAGACC.

In regard to this clone: The read stops 3 residues short of the end of the CDR3; the missing end is completed from the germline J gene. The chain is built from TRBV20-1 and TRBJ2-7; the D gene is possibly TRBD1 (6 bases). Between the trimmed V and J ends, which lost 5 bases and 6 bases, there was a span of 20 bases. Germline V CDR1 and CDR2: DFQATT, SNEGSKA (reference sequence). This CDR3 spans 14 amino acids. This CDR3 is CSAEGVPGSIEQYF. The part of the CDR3 DNA that was read is TGCAGTGCTGAGGGGGTCCCAGGGTCAATCGAG.

A word on this clone: The read stops 3 residues short of the end of the CDR3; the missing end is completed from the germline J gene. The rearrangement links TRBV20-1 to TRBJ2-7, with D tentatively TRBD2 (6 bases). The CDR3 is made up of 15 amino acids. V lost 5 bases, J lost 4 bases, and 21 bases lay in between. The germline V gene encodes CDR1 DFQATT and CDR2 SNEGSKA (reference sequence). The CDR3 sequence is CSALKGGDSWYEQYF. CDR3 DNA (partial): TGCAGTGCTCTAAAAGGAGGGGACTCATGGTACGAG.